The subject of this entry is one TCR beta chain. The data originate from a study of Ad26.COV2.S vaccination and SARS-CoV-2 variants. On the study more broadly: The donor belonged to the COV1001 Ad26.COV2.S trial arm.

Treatment denoted: roughly 20 received Ad26.COV2.S at low or high dose, single or two shots; five or six received placebo; per-sample allocation not given. On day 63 after the first injection, vaccine and placebo recipients gave samples. Donation was by an adult aged 18-55 years who was in Boston. Participants' vaccine, an Ad26 vector, delivered Wuhan-strain SARS-CoV-2 spike. Method: immunoSEQ multiplex PCR; TCRdb's copy keeps in-frame clones and lacks some. The table includes under 250,000 clones, around 88% detected once. This specimen consisted of peripheral blood, obtained in a trial of Ad26.COV2.S vaccine versus placebo. The TCR was taken from a person between 18 and 65 years old who received the Ad26.COV2.S COVID-19 vaccine or a placebo.

CDR3 nucleotide sequence: TGCGCCAGCAGTGAAATGAACACTGAAGCTTTCTTT. This gives the protein CASSEMNTEAFF. This sequence joins TRBV10-2 and TRBJ1-1; D ambiguous. Trimming took off 3 bases at V and 0 bases at J, with 2 bases between the two ends. Germline V gives CDR1 WSHSY, CDR2 SAAADI. The CDR3 runs to 12 residues.